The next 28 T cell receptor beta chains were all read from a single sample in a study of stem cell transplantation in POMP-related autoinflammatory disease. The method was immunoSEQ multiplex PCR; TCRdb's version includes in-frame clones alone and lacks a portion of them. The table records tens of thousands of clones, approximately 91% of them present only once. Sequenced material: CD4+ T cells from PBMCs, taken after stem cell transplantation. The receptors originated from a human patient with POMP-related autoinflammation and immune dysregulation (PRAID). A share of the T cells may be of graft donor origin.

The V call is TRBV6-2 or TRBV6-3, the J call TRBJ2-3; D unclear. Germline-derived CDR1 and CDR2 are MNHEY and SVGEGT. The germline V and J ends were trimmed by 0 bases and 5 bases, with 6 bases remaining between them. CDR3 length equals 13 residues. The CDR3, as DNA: TGTGCCAGCAGTTACTCGCAGGAAGATACGCAGTATTTT. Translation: CASSYSQEDTQYF.

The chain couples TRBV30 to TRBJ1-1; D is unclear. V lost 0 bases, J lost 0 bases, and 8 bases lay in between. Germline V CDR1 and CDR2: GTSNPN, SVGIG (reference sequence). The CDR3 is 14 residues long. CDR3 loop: CAWSVGSMNTEAFF. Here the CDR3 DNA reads TGTGCCTGGAGTGTCGGATCTATGAACACTGAAGCTTTCTTT.

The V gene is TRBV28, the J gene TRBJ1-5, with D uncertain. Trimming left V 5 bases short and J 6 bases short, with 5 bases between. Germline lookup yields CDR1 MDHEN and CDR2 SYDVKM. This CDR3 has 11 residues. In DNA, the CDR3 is TGTGCCAGCAGTGTAGGTCAGCCCCAGCATTTT. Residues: CASSVGQPQHF.

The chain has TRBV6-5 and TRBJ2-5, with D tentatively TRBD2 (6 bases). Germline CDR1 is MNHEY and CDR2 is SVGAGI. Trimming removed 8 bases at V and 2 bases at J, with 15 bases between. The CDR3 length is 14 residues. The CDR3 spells CASAMGDSQETQYF. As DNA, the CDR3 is TGTGCCAGCGCTATGGGGGACTCTCAAGAGACCCAGTACTTC.

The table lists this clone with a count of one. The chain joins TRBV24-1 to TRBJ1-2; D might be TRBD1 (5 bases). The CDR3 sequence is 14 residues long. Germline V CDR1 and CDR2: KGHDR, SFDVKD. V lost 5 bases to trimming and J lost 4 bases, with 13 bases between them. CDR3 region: CATSGAGFPYGYTF. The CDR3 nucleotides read TGTGCCACCAGTGGCGCAGGGTTCCCCTATGGCTACACCTTC.

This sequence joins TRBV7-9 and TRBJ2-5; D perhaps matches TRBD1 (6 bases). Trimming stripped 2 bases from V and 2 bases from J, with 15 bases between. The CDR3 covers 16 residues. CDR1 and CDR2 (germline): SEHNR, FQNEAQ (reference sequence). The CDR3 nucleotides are TGTGCCAGCAGCTTAAATCAGGGGACGGGGCAAGAGACCCAGTACTTC. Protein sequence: CASSLNQGTGQETQYF.

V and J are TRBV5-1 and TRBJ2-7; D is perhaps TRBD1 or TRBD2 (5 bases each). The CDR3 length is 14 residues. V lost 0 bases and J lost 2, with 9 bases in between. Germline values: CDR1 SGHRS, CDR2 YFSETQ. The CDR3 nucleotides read TGCGCCAGCAGCTTGGGTGTGGGGGCCTACGAGCAGTACGTC. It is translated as CASSLGVGAYEQYV.

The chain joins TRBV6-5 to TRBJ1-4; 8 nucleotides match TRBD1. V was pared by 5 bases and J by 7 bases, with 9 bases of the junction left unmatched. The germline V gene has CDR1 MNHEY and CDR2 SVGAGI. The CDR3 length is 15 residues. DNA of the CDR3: TGTGCCAGCAGTCCCCAGGGGGCGCGGGGTGAAAAACTGTTTTTT. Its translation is CASSPQGARGEKLFF.

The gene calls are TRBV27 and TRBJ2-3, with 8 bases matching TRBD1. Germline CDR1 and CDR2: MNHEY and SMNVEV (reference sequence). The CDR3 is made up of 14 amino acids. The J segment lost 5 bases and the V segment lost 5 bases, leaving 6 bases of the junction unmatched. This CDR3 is CASSRTDRGDTQYF. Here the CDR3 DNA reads TGTGCCAGCAGTAGGACCGACAGGGGAGATACGCAGTATTTT.

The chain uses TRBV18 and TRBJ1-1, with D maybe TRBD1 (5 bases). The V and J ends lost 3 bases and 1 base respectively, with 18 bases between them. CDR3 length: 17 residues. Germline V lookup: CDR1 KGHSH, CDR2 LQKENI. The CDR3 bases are TGTGCCAGCTCACCTACTTGGGGAGGCCAGGGGAACACTGAAGCTTTCTTT. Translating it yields CASSPTWGGQGNTEAFF.

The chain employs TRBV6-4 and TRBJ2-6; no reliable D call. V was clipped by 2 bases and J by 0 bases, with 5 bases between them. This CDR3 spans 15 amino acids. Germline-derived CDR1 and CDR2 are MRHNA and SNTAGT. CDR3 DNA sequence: TGTGCCAGCAGTGACCAGGCCTCTGGGGCCAACGTCCTGACTTTC. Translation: CASSDQASGANVLTF.

The CDR3, as DNA: TGTGCCAGCAGCCATAGGGTCTCAGGGGCTGATACGCAGTATTTT. This translates into CASSHRVSGADTQYF. V is TRBV11-2 and J is TRBJ2-3; D is perhaps TRBD1 (6 bases). The germline CDR1 and CDR2 sequences are SGHAT and FQNNGV. The ends were cut back, 5 bases at V and 6 bases at J, with 18 bases in the middle. The CDR3 sequence is 15 residues long.

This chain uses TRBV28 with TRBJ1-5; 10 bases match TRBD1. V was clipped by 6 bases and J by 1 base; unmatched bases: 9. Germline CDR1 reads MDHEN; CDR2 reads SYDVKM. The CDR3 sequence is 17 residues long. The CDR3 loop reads CASSPGQGYRSNQPQHF. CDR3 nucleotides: TGTGCCAGCAGCCCGGGACAGGGGTACCGGAGCAATCAGCCCCAGCATTTT.

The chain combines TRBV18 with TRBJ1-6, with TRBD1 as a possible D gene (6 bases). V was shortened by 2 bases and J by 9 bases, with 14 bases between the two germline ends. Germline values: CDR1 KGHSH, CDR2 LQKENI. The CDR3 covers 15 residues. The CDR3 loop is CASSPAAGEGSPLHF. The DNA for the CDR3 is TGTGCCAGCTCACCAGCCGCAGGGGAAGGTTCACCCCTCCACTTT.

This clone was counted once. The CDR3 coding sequence is TGTGCCAGCAGCCGGGGGGAAAATTCACCCCTCCACTTT. Its protein product is CASSRGENSPLHF. This chain connects TRBV2 to TRBJ1-6; D is perhaps TRBD1 (5 bases). Germline CDR1 SNHLY, CDR2 FYNNEI. The V end lost 6 bases, the J end lost 7 bases, and 10 bases lay between the germline ends. The CDR3 spans 13 residues.

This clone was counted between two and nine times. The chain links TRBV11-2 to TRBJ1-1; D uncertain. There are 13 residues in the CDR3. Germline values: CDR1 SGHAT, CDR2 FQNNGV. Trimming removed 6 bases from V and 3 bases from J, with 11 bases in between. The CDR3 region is CASSSKGDTEAFF. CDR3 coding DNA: TGTGCCAGCAGTTCTAAGGGAGACACTGAAGCTTTCTTT.

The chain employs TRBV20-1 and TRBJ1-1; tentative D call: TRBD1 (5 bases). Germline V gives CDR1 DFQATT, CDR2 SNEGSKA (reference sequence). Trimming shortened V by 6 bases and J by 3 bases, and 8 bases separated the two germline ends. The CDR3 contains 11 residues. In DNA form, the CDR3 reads TGCAGTGCGGGGGGGGACACTGAAGCTTTCTTT. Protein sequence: CSAGGDTEAFF.

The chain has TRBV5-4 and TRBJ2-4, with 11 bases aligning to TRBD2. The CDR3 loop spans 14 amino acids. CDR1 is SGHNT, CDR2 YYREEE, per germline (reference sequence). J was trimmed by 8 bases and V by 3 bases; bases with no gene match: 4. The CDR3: CASSSETSGDIQYF. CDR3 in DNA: TGTGCCAGCAGCTCGGAGACTAGCGGGGACATTCAGTACTTC. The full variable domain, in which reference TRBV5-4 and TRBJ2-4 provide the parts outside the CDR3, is ETGVTQSPTHLIKTRGQQVTLRCSSQSGHNTVSWYQQALGQGPQFIFQYYREEENGRGNFPPRFSGLQFPNYSSELNVNALELDDSALYLCASSSETSGDIQYFGAGTRLSVL.

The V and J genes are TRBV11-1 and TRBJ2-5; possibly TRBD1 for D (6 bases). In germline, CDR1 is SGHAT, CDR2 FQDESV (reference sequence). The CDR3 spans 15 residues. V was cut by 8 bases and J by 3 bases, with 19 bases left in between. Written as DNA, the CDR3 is TGTGCCAGCGGTATAGCTGGACAGATTAAAGAGACCCAGTACTTC. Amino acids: CASGIAGQIKETQYF.

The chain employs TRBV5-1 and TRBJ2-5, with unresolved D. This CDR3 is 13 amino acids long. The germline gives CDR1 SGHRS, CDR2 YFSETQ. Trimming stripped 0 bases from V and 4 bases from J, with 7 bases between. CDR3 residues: CASSLASPETQYF. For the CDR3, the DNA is TGCGCCAGCAGCTTGGCCTCCCCAGAGACCCAGTACTTC.

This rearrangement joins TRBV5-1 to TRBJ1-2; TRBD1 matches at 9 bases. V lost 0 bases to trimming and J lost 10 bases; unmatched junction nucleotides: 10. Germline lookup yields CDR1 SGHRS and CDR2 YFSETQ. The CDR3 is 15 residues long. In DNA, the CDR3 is TGCGCCAGCAGCTTGGTAGGTCGACAGGGGGGAGACTACACCTTC. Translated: CASSLVGRQGGDYTF.

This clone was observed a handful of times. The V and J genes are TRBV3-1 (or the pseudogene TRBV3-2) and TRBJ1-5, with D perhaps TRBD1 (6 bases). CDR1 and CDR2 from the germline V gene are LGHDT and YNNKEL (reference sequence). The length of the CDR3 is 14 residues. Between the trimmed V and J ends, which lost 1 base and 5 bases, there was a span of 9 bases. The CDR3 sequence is CASSQGGRDQPQHF. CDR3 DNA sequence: TGTGCCAGCAGCCAAGGGGGGCGGGATCAGCCCCAGCATTTT.

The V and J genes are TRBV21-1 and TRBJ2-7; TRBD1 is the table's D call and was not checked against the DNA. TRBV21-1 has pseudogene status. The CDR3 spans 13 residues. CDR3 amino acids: CASSKEHSYEQYV. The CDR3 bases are TGTGCCAGCAGCAAAGAACACAGCTACGAGCAGTACGTC.

The DNA for the CDR3 is TGTGCCAGCAGCCAAGATCGACAGATTGGTGGCTACACCTTC. Amino acid sequence: CASSQDRQIGGYTF. V gene TRBV4-2 combines with J gene TRBJ1-2; D may be TRBD1 (5 bases). The CDR3 totals 14 residues. The V gene's germline CDR1 is LGHNA and CDR2 YNFKEQ. The V and J ends lost 0 bases and 7 bases respectively, with 12 bases between them.

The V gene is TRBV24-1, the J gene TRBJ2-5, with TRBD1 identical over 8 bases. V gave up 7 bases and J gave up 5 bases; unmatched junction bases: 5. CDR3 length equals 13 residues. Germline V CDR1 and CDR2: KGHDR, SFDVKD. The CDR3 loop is CATRDRARETQYF. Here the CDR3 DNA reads TGTGCCACCAGGGACAGGGCGCGGGAGACCCAGTACTTC.

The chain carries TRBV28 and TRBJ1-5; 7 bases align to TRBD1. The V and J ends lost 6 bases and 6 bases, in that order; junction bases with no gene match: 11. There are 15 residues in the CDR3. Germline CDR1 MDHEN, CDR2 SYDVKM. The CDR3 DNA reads TGTGCCAGCAGCCCAGGGGGACAGCGTCGTCAGCCCCAGCATTTT. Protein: CASSPGGQRRQPQHF.

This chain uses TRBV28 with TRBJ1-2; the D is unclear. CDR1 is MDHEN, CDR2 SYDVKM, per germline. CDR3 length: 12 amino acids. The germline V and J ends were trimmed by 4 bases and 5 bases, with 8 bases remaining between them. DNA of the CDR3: TGTGCCAGCAGTTGGGGTTTTTATGGCTACACCTTC. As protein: CASSWGFYGYTF.

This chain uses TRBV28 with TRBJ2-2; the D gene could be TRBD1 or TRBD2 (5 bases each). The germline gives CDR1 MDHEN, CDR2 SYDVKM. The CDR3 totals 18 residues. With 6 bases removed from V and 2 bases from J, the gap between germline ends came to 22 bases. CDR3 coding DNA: TGTGCCAGCAGACCGACAGCGGTCCCCATCTTAAACACCGGGGAGCTGTTTTTT. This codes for CASRPTAVPILNTGELFF.